Presented here are 24 T cell receptor beta chains from one specimen sequenced in a study of blood T cell repertoires in COVID-19. TCRdb's copy holds only in-frame clones and misses some; the assay was immunoSEQ multiplex PCR. The sample lists some 240,000 clones, around 84% seen once, with over 1.5% in the top ten. Sequencing input: peripheral blood. These receptor sequences come from a woman in her thirties or forties who had recovered from COVID-19.

This CDR3 is CASSQVSGGRSEQFF. The CDR3 DNA follows: TGTGCCAGCAGCCAAGTGAGCGGGGGGAGAAGTGAGCAGTTCTTC. V is TRBV4-2 and J is TRBJ2-1; 9 bases line up with TRBD2. CDR3 length: 15 residues. Unmatched junction bases numbered 7, after V lost 1 base and J lost 9 bases. Germline V gene lookup returns CDR1 LGHNA and CDR2 YNFKEQ.

V usage is TRBV28 and J usage is TRBJ2-1, with D uncertain. CDR1 and CDR2 (germline): MDHEN, SYDVKM. Trimming removed 5 bases from V and 10 bases from J, with 12 bases in between. The CDR3 sequence is 12 residues long. The CDR3 sequence: CASSPYMSEQFF. The CDR3 nucleotides read TGTGCCAGCAGTCCGTATATGTCGGAGCAGTTCTTC.

V usage is TRBV30 and J usage is TRBJ2-1; D is uncertain. The CDR3 has 13 residues. Between the trimmed V and J ends, which lost 0 bases and 5 bases, there was a span of 8 bases. Germline V gene lookup returns CDR1 GTSNPN and CDR2 SVGIG (reference sequence). CDR3 loop: CAWSVRRHNEQFF. The DNA of the CDR3 is TGTGCCTGGAGTGTAAGGCGGCACAATGAGCAGTTCTTC.

The rearrangement links TRBV7-9 to TRBJ2-1; TRBD2 is a possible D gene (6 bases). V shed 1 base and J shed 4 bases, with 11 bases lying between them. Looked up from germline, CDR1 is SEHNR and CDR2 is FQNEAQ (reference sequence). CDR3 length equals 15 residues. As DNA, the CDR3 is TGTGCCAGCAGCTTAGTGGCGGGGAAATACAATGAGCAGTTCTTC. It yields the protein CASSLVAGKYNEQFF.

The chain links TRBV10-3 to TRBJ1-5; D gene unclear. CDR3 length equals 12 residues. Looked up from germline, CDR1 is ENHRY and CDR2 is SYGVKD. V lost 3 bases and J lost 5, with 5 bases in between. The CDR3 coding sequence is TGTGCCATCAGTGAATACTATCAGCCCCAGCATTTT. Amino acids: CAISEYYQPQHF.

The sample holds a few counts of this clone. This chain connects TRBV29-1 to TRBJ1-5; TRBD1 is a possible D gene (6 bases). V was trimmed by 4 bases and J by 4 bases, leaving 11 bases between them. Germline assignment: CDR1 SQVTM and CDR2 ANQGSEA. The CDR3 length is 13 residues. The DNA for the CDR3 is TGCAGCGTTGTTACAGGGCAAAATCAGCCCCAGCATTTT. Translation gives CSVVTGQNQPQHF.

This chain links TRBV10-3 with TRBJ1-5; TRBD1 is a possible D gene (5 bases). The V gene lost 8 bases and the J gene lost 2 bases, with 7 bases spanning the gap. Germline V gives CDR1 ENHRY, CDR2 SYGVKD. This CDR3 is 12 amino acids long. CDR3 loop: CAIGGGNQPQHF. The DNA for the CDR3 is TGTGCCATCGGGGGGGGCAATCAGCCCCAGCATTTT.

The chain carries TRBV10-3 and TRBJ2-7; 9 nucleotides match TRBD1. CDR3 length equals 15 residues. The germline V gene has CDR1 ENHRY and CDR2 SYGVKD. Unmatched junction bases numbered 11, after V lost 2 bases and J lost 9 bases. CDR3 sequence (DNA): TGTGCCATCAGTGAGCCGGGACAGGGATTGACCGGGCAGTACTTC. Translated, it gives CAISEPGQGLTGQYF.

The chain couples TRBV7-9 to TRBJ1-5; 9 bases line up with TRBD1. Germline V lookup: CDR1 SEHNR, CDR2 FQNEAQ (reference sequence). The V gene end was trimmed by 3 bases and the J gene end by 5 bases; junction bases not matched to a gene: 5. The CDR3 sequence is 15 residues long. The CDR3 spells CASSLGTGIDQPQHF. Here the CDR3 DNA reads TGTGCCAGCAGCTTGGGGACAGGGATAGATCAGCCCCAGCATTTT.

This clone was observed a handful of times. The chain joins TRBV19 to TRBJ1-4; D is possibly TRBD1 (6 bases). CDR1 LNHDA and CDR2 SQIVND come from the germline V gene (reference sequence). This CDR3 has 15 residues. V dropped 5 bases and J dropped 2 bases, with 12 bases sitting between them. The CDR3 DNA reads TGTGCCAGTAGTCCCGGGGGGCGGACTAATGAAAAACTGTTTTTT. Encoded protein: CASSPGGRTNEKLFF.

The CDR3 DNA is TGTGCCACCAGTGATAGGAGGGCAGTACAAGAGACCCAGTACTTC. This codes for CATSDRRAVQETQYF. The chain links TRBV24-1 to TRBJ2-5; TRBD2 might be the D (6 bases). V shed 3 bases and J shed 2 bases, with 12 bases lying between them. The length of the CDR3 is 15 residues. The V gene's germline CDR1 is KGHDR and CDR2 SFDVKD.

The gene calls are TRBV10-3 and TRBJ1-6; D is unclear. V was pared by 3 bases and J by 9 bases, with 9 bases between. This CDR3 comprises 13 residues. Germline CDR1 and CDR2: ENHRY and SYGVKD. CDR3 residues: CAISDSSSSPLHF. CDR3 nucleotides: TGTGCCATCAGTGACTCTTCGAGTTCACCCCTCCACTTT.

V is TRBV30 and J is TRBJ2-5; 10 nucleotides match TRBD1. Germline V gene data show CDR1 as GTSNPN and CDR2 as SVGIG (reference sequence). The CDR3 covers 14 residues. V shed 2 bases and J 11 bases; nucleotides not matched to a gene: 11. The CDR3 loop reads CAWSYSWTGGLQYF. CDR3 DNA sequence: TGTGCCTGGAGTTACTCCTGGACAGGGGGGTTGCAGTACTTC.

This chain uses TRBV6-1 with TRBJ2-2, with D unclear. The CDR3 runs to 14 residues. Germline V gives CDR1 MNHNS, CDR2 SASEGT. The V end was cut by 1 base, the J end by 3 bases, with 6 bases between. CDR3 in amino acids: CASSEGRYTGELFF. Here the CDR3 DNA reads TGTGCCAGCAGTGAAGGCAGATACACCGGGGAGCTGTTTTTT.

The chain carries TRBV6-5 and TRBJ1-5, with D unclear. V dropped 5 bases and J dropped 0 bases, with 8 bases sitting between them. The CDR3 extends over 14 amino acids. CDR1 is MNHEY, CDR2 SVGAGI, per germline. The CDR3 DNA is TGTGCCAGCAGTCCAGTTTATAGCAATCAGCCCCAGCATTTT. Translated: CASSPVYSNQPQHF.

The CDR3 nucleotides read TGTGCCAGCAGCGATGACCGGGACAGGGGCTGGGAGCAGTACTTC. The encoded protein is CASSDDRDRGWEQYF. This sequence joins TRBV5-6 and TRBJ2-7, with 10 bases that match TRBD1. The germline gives CDR1 SGHDT, CDR2 YYEEEE. This CDR3 has 15 amino acids. After removal of 4 bases from V and 7 bases from J, the junction contained 11 bases not matched to a gene.

The rearrangement joins TRBV7-8 to TRBJ2-2, with 8 bases that match TRBD1. Losses at the gene ends were 2 bases for V and 0 bases for J; bases not matched to a gene: 2. The CDR3 has 16 amino acids. Germline loops: CDR1 SGHVS, CDR2 FQNEAQ. This chain's CDR3 is CASSLQQGANTGELFF. In DNA form, the CDR3 reads TGTGCCAGCAGCTTACAACAGGGGGCGAACACCGGGGAGCTGTTTTTT. Filled out from reference TRBV7-8 and TRBJ2-2, the complete variable domain reads GAGVSQSPRYKVAKRGQDVALRCDPISGHVSLFWYQQALGQGPEFLTYFQNEAQLDKSGLPSDRFFAERPEGSVSTLKIQRTQQEDSAVYLCASSLQQGANTGELFFGEGSRLTVL.

Comment on this clone: This specimen includes other DNA sequences encoding the same CDR3. The J gene is TRBJ1-4, the V gene TRBV5-4, with D perhaps TRBD1 (6 bases). This CDR3 has 13 amino acids. Per germline, CDR1 SGHNT and CDR2 YYREEE (reference sequence). Trimming took off 1 base at V and 8 bases at J, with 9 bases between the two ends. The chain's CDR3 is CASSLRGGEKLFF. The CDR3 DNA sequence: TGTGCCAGCAGCTTGCGGGGGGGCGAAAAACTGTTTTTT.

The J gene is TRBJ2-1, the V gene TRBV6-1, with 7 bases fitting TRBD2. CDR1 is MNHNS and CDR2 is SASEGT in the germline V gene. The ends lost 2 bases at V and 8 bases at J; junction bases unmatched: 9. This CDR3 is built from 15 residues. In nucleotides, the CDR3 is TGTGCCAGCAGTGAAATAGGAACTAGCGCCCATGAGCAGTTCTTC. Translation: CASSEIGTSAHEQFF.

The chain combines TRBV5-4 with TRBJ2-7, with 7 bases fitting TRBD1. From germline, CDR1 is SGHNT and CDR2 YYREEE (reference sequence). V gave up 3 bases and J gave up 6 bases; unmatched junction bases: 3. The CDR3 runs 12 residues. The CDR3 sequence: CASSSTGVEQYF. In DNA, the CDR3 is TGTGCCAGCAGCTCAACAGGGGTCGAGCAGTACTTC.

This clone showed up just a few times. V and J are TRBV11-2 and TRBJ2-1; TRBD2 might be the D (5 bases). Trimming took 3 bases from V and 3 from J, leaving 12 bases between them. Germline CDR1 and CDR2: SGHAT and FQNNGV. The CDR3 is 15 residues long. The CDR3 region has the DNA TGTGCCAGCAGCTTCAGACCGGGGAACTACAATGAGCAGTTCTTC. The encoded protein is CASSFRPGNYNEQFF. Complete variable domain (other parts from reference TRBV11-2 and TRBJ2-1): EAGVAQSPRYKIIEKRQSVAFWCNPISGHATLYWYQQILGQGPKLLIQFQNNGVVDDSQLPKDRFSAERLKGVDSTLKIQPAKLEDSAVYLCASSFRPGNYNEQFFGPGTRLTVL.

The V call is TRBV2, the J call TRBJ2-3, with D possibly TRBD1 on 5 matching bases. CDR3 size: 14 residues. Deletions cut 5 bases from V and 3 bases from J, with 12 bases between. From germline, CDR1 is SNHLY and CDR2 FYNNEI. CDR3 sequence: CASSPGIGTDTQYF. CDR3 coding DNA: TGTGCCAGCAGTCCAGGGATTGGGACAGATACGCAGTATTTT.

This clone has just one count. The chain carries TRBV7-2 and TRBJ2-4; D is perhaps TRBD2 (6 bases). Trimming pared 3 bases from V and 0 bases from J, leaving 15 bases between. Germline values: CDR1 SGHTA, CDR2 FQGNSA. The CDR3 totals 17 residues. This chain's CDR3 is CASSFSLARSAKNIQYF. The DNA for the CDR3 is TGTGCCAGCAGCTTCTCACTAGCCCGATCAGCCAAAAACATTCAGTACTTC. The full variable domain, its missing parts supplied by reference TRBV7-2 and TRBJ2-4, is GAGVSQSPSNKVTEKGKDVELRCDPISGHTALYWYRQSLGQGLEFLIYFQGNSAPDKSGLPSDRFSAERTGGSVSTLTIQRTQQEDSAVYLCASSFSLARSAKNIQYFGAGTRLSVL.

The chain has TRBV21-1 and TRBJ2-3; the table names TRBD2, a call not compared with the DNA. TRBV21-1 is a listed pseudogene. The CDR3 runs to 19 residues. The CDR3 is CASSKNPGRGAIGTDTQYF. Here the CDR3 DNA reads TGTGCCAGCAGCAAAAACCCCGGCCGGGGGGCTATCGGCACAGATACGCAGTATTTT.